Listed here are 30 T cell receptor beta chains from one sample, sequenced in a study of blood T cell repertoires in COVID-19. Profiled with immunoSEQ multiplex PCR; TCRdb holds only in-frame clones, not every one. The sample includes a few hundred thousand clones, around four fifths of them seen just once. Material for sequencing was peripheral blood. These receptors all come from a man in his fifties or sixties who had recovered from COVID-19.

This clone was seen more than once but under ten times. The J gene is TRBJ1-1, the V gene TRBV6-6; tentative D call: TRBD1 (5 bases). Trimming took 2 bases from V and 1 from J, leaving 11 bases between them. There are 15 residues in the CDR3. CDR1 is MNHNY, CDR2 SVGAGI, per germline (reference sequence). The CDR3 loop reads CASSYTQGRNTEAFF. CDR3 nucleotides: TGTGCCAGCAGTTACACTCAGGGCCGGAACACTGAAGCTTTCTTT.

The V gene is TRBV6-6, the J gene TRBJ1-2; D gene unclear. This CDR3 has 11 residues. V dropped 2 bases and J dropped 12 bases, with 10 bases sitting between them. The V gene's germline CDR1 is MNHNY and CDR2 SVGAGI (reference sequence). CDR3 nucleotides: TGTGCCAGCAGTTACAGCCGGGAACACACCTTC. Its translation: CASSYSREHTF.

The chain employs TRBV5-6 and TRBJ2-7; D perhaps matches TRBD1 (6 bases). Trimming pared 4 bases from V and 4 bases from J, leaving 27 bases between. The V gene's germline CDR1 is SGHDT and CDR2 YYEEEE. The length of the CDR3 is 18 residues. In DNA, the CDR3 is TGTGCCAGCAGCCTGGCCCTTAAACAGGGATTCGGGCGATACGAGCAGTACTTC. It specifies CASSLALKQGFGRYEQYF.

This clone was recorded once. This chain joins TRBV6-5 and TRBJ2-2; weak D call: TRBD2 (5 bases). Trimming pared 2 bases from V and 4 bases from J, leaving 11 bases between. Germline V gene sequence: CDR1 MNHEY, CDR2 SVGAGI. This CDR3 region has 15 residues. CDR3 protein: CASSYQAVGTGELFF. CDR3 nucleotides: TGTGCCAGCAGTTACCAAGCGGTTGGCACCGGGGAGCTGTTTTTT.

The chain links TRBV5-6 to TRBJ1-1, with 11 bases matching TRBD1. With V trimmed by 2 bases and J by 7 bases, 4 bases remained unmatched. Looked up from germline, CDR1 is SGHDT and CDR2 is YYEEEE. This CDR3 is built from 14 residues. CDR3: CASSFGTGGFEAFF. The CDR3 region has the DNA TGTGCCAGCAGCTTCGGGACAGGGGGTTTTGAAGCTTTCTTT.

V and J are TRBV27 and TRBJ2-1; 11 bases map to TRBD2. J was trimmed by 2 bases and V by 3 bases; bases with no gene match: 9. The germline V gene encodes CDR1 MNHEY and CDR2 SMNVEV (reference sequence). This CDR3 region has 18 residues. CDR3 amino acids: CASSFRRTSGRAYNEQFF. In DNA, the CDR3 is TGTGCCAGCAGTTTCCGCCGGACTAGCGGGCGCGCCTACAATGAGCAGTTCTTC.

Here the CDR3 reads CASSDFRGRTSYEQYF. The CDR3 DNA reads as TGTGCCAGCAGTGATTTCAGGGGAAGGACCTCCTACGAGCAGTACTTC. V and J are TRBV6-1 and TRBJ2-7, with D possibly TRBD1 on 6 matching bases. Germline V gives CDR1 MNHNS, CDR2 SASEGT. CDR3 length: 16 amino acids. V shed 3 bases and J shed 0 bases, with 15 bases lying between them.

V gene TRBV6-6 combines with J gene TRBJ2-7, with 9 bases fitting TRBD1. Germline CDR1 and CDR2: MNHNY and SVGAGI (reference sequence). CDR3 length: 13 amino acids. With 6 bases clipped from V and 6 bases from J, the junction kept 6 bases outside the gene matches. The CDR3 coding sequence is TGTGCCAGCAGCCGGACAGGGGCGCGCGAGCAGTACTTC. This gives the protein CASSRTGAREQYF.

This chain links TRBV7-6 with TRBJ2-7; 14 bases align to TRBD2. The germline V gene has CDR1 SGHVS and CDR2 FNYEAQ. V was pared by 2 bases and J by 6 bases, with 9 bases of the junction left unmatched. The CDR3 is 17 residues long. The CDR3 spells CASSLTGTSGSVLEQYF. For the CDR3, the DNA is TGTGCCAGCAGCTTAACCGGGACTAGCGGGAGCGTCCTCGAGCAGTACTTC.

This sequence joins TRBV27 and TRBJ1-6; 7 bases agree with TRBD1. CDR3 length: 15 amino acids. CDR1 is MNHEY, CDR2 SMNVEV, per germline (reference sequence). V was pared by 5 bases and J by 10 bases, with 11 bases of the junction left unmatched. CDR3 DNA: TGTGCCAGCAGTGGCTACAGGGGATCGGGCTCACCCCTCCACTTT. This codes for CASSGYRGSGSPLHF.

The rearrangement links TRBV30 to TRBJ2-7; D might be TRBD1 (5 bases). From germline, CDR1 is GTSNPN and CDR2 SVGIG (reference sequence). V lost 1 base, J lost 7 bases, and 17 bases lay in between. The CDR3 covers 14 residues. The DNA of the CDR3 is TGTGCCTGGAGTGACTGGACATCACCATTAGAGCAGTACTTC. Its protein is CAWSDWTSPLEQYF.

The DNA of the CDR3 is TGTGCCAGCAGTTTATCTTTGGCAGGCAATCAGCCCCAGCATTTT. It encodes CASSLSLAGNQPQHF. The rearrangement joins TRBV28 to TRBJ1-5, with unresolved D. This CDR3 has 15 amino acids. With 1 base removed from V and 2 bases from J, the gap between germline ends came to 9 bases. CDR1 and CDR2 (germline): MDHEN, SYDVKM. Drawing the rest from reference TRBV28 and TRBJ1-5, the complete variable domain is DVKVTQSSRYLVKRTGEKVFLECVQDMDHENMFWYRQDPGLGLRLIYFSYDVKMKEKGDIPEGYSVSREKKERFSLILESASTNQTSMYLCASSLSLAGNQPQHFGDGTRLSIL.

The V gene is TRBV5-1, the J gene TRBJ2-7; 13 positions match TRBD2. CDR3 length: 16 amino acids. Trimming took 3 bases from V and 7 from J; bases not matched to a gene: 10. Germline loops: CDR1 SGHRS, CDR2 YFSETQ. CDR3 in amino acids: CASSSGLAGAHGEQYF. DNA of the CDR3: TGCGCCAGCAGCTCAGGACTAGCGGGAGCCCATGGGGAGCAGTACTTC.

The V gene is TRBV25-1, the J gene TRBJ1-6; D is undetermined. The V end was cut by 4 bases, the J end by 5 bases, with 12 bases between. Germline lookup yields CDR1 MGHDK and CDR2 SYGVNS. This CDR3 is 15 amino acids long. DNA of the CDR3: TGTGCCAGCAGTGTGGGAGAGTGGAATAATTCACCCCTCCACTTT. Translating gives CASSVGEWNNSPLHF.

The chain is built from TRBV28 and TRBJ1-1, with D hard to call. Trimming stripped 3 bases from V and 4 bases from J, with 12 bases between. This CDR3 comprises 14 residues. The germline V gene has CDR1 MDHEN and CDR2 SYDVKM. The CDR3 region is CASSLGVLGTEAFF. The DNA for the CDR3 is TGTGCCAGCAGTTTGGGCGTACTGGGCACTGAAGCTTTCTTT.

The chain couples TRBV5-1 to TRBJ1-5; D remains unclear. This CDR3 is built from 13 residues. The germline V gene encodes CDR1 SGHRS and CDR2 YFSETQ. Trimming pared 0 bases from V and 5 bases from J, leaving 6 bases between. CDR3 sequence: CASSLDQDQPQHF. The CDR3 coding sequence is TGCGCCAGCAGCTTGGACCAGGATCAGCCCCAGCATTTT. Based on the CDR3 plus reference TRBV5-1 and TRBJ1-5, the full variable domain is KAGVTQTPRYLIKTRGQQVTLSCSPISGHRSVSWYQQTPGQGLQFLFEYFSETQRNKGNFPGRFSGRQFSNSRSEMNVSTLELGDSALYLCASSLDQDQPQHFGDGTRLSIL.

This chain uses TRBV5-6 with TRBJ2-7; D remains ambiguous. In germline, CDR1 is SGHDT, CDR2 YYEEEE. V was clipped by 3 bases and J by 3 bases, with 19 bases between them. This CDR3 is built from 16 residues. CDR3 nucleotides: TGTGCCAGCAGCTCCCGATGGGTGGGCGTCGTCTACGAGCAGTACTTC. This codes for CASSSRWVGVVYEQYF.

This chain joins TRBV5-1 and TRBJ2-3, with 10 positions matching TRBD2. CDR1 SGHRS and CDR2 YFSETQ come from the germline V gene. J was trimmed by 1 base and V by 3 bases; bases with no gene match: 5. The CDR3 covers 16 residues. The CDR3 nucleotides are TGCGCCAGCAGCTCCGGGACTAGCGTACGCACAGATACGCAGTATTTT. This encodes CASSSGTSVRTDTQYF.

J is TRBJ2-3 and V is TRBV5-6; D remains unclear. V lost 0 bases to trimming and J lost 0 bases, with 11 bases between them. This CDR3 is 16 amino acids long. The germline gives CDR1 SGHDT, CDR2 YYEEEE. The DNA of the CDR3 is TGTGCCAGCAGCTTGGCAGGCGTTTTCAGCACAGATACGCAGTATTTT. Protein sequence: CASSLAGVFSTDTQYF.

This rearrangement joins TRBV6-5 to TRBJ2-7; 8 bases fit TRBD2. The germline V gene encodes CDR1 MNHEY and CDR2 SVGAGI. Trimming at V came to 4 bases and at J to 2 bases, leaving 7 bases not matched to a gene. The CDR3 sequence is 15 residues long. The CDR3 DNA is TGTGCCAGCAGTTCCACAGGGCGGGGGGCCTACGAGCAGTACTTC. It translates to CASSSTGRGAYEQYF.

The rearrangement joins TRBV19 to TRBJ2-5; 9 bases match TRBD1. V lost 5 bases to trimming and J lost 7 bases; unmatched junction nucleotides: 5. Looked up from germline, CDR1 is LNHDA and CDR2 is SQIVND (reference sequence). This CDR3 has 13 amino acids. The CDR3: CASSPGTGSTQYF. DNA for the CDR3: TGTGCCAGTAGTCCGGGGACAGGGTCGACCCAGTACTTC.

The chain couples TRBV5-1 to TRBJ2-2; D remains unclear. V dropped 1 base and J dropped 1 base, with 8 bases sitting between them. The CDR3 has 15 residues. Germline V gene data show CDR1 as SGHRS and CDR2 as YFSETQ. CDR3 region: CASSLTDLNTGELFF. CDR3 nucleotides: TGCGCCAGCAGCTTGACAGACCTGAACACCGGGGAGCTGTTTTTT.

The rearrangement uses TRBV30 and TRBJ1-4, with D maybe TRBD1 (6 bases). Germline loops: CDR1 GTSNPN, CDR2 SVGIG (reference sequence). V was clipped by 1 base and J by 7 bases, with 16 bases between them. The CDR3 runs 15 residues. CDR3: CAWSEDSGLGEKLFF. The CDR3 nucleotides read TGTGCCTGGAGTGAGGACAGTGGCCTAGGTGAAAAACTGTTTTTT.

CDR3 protein: CASSVLAGSPLHF. CDR3 sequence (DNA): TGTGCCAGCAGTGTGCTTGCGGGTTCACCCCTCCACTTT. The gene calls are TRBV6-4 and TRBJ1-6; the D is unclear. CDR1 is MRHNA, CDR2 SNTAGT, per germline. This CDR3 is 13 amino acids long. V was clipped by 4 bases and J by 9 bases, with 10 bases between them.

The chain employs TRBV7-2 and TRBJ2-5; D call uncertain. Germline V lookup: CDR1 SGHTA, CDR2 FQGNSA. V lost 5 bases and J lost 7, with 11 bases in between. The CDR3 runs 12 residues. The CDR3 region has the DNA TGTGCCAGCAGCGCATCCTCGAGGACCCAGTACTTC. It translates to CASSASSRTQYF.

The chain uses TRBV5-1 and TRBJ2-1, with a weak D call TRBD2 (6 bases). Germline CDR1 reads SGHRS; CDR2 reads YFSETQ. V was clipped by 5 bases and J by 1 base, with 13 bases between them. The CDR3 spans 15 residues. CDR3 in DNA: TGCGCCAGCAGGTTAGGGACTTTTTCCTACAATGAGCAGTTCTTC. Amino acids: CASRLGTFSYNEQFF. Filled out from reference TRBV5-1 and TRBJ2-1, the complete variable domain reads KAGVTQTPRYLIKTRGQQVTLSCSPISGHRSVSWYQQTPGQGLQFLFEYFSETQRNKGNFPGRFSGRQFSNSRSEMNVSTLELGDSALYLCASRLGTFSYNEQFFGPGTRLTVL.

The chain links TRBV19 to TRBJ2-7, with D perhaps matching TRBD2 (6 bases). CDR1 is LNHDA and CDR2 is SQIVND in the germline V gene (reference sequence). The CDR3 is 15 amino acids. Trimming left V 7 bases short and J 1 base short, with 17 bases between. CDR3 DNA sequence: TGTGCCAGTAAAGGATCCCGGGACTCTTCCTACGAGCAGTACTTC. It yields the protein CASKGSRDSSYEQYF.

The chain combines TRBV7-2 with TRBJ2-3; 9 nucleotides match TRBD2. The V gene's germline CDR1 is SGHTA and CDR2 FQGNSA. With V trimmed by 2 bases and J by 3 bases, 3 bases remained unmatched. The CDR3 is 15 amino acids. The CDR3 is CASSLSAGGTDTQYF. The CDR3 nucleotides are TGTGCCAGCAGCTTAAGCGCGGGGGGGACAGATACGCAGTATTTT.

The chain joins TRBV5-1 to TRBJ2-7; 7 positions agree with TRBD2. CDR1 SGHRS and CDR2 YFSETQ come from the germline V gene. The CDR3 loop spans 15 amino acids. V lost 0 bases, J lost 6 bases, and 9 bases stayed unmatched. The CDR3 spells CASSLGSGGYGEQYF. The CDR3 coding sequence is TGCGCCAGCAGCTTGGGGTCGGGAGGCTATGGCGAGCAGTACTTC.

The CDR3 DNA reads TGTGCCAGCAGCTTGGGGTCGACGAGGATGAACACTGAAGCTTTCTTT. Translating gives CASSLGSTRMNTEAFF. This sequence joins TRBV5-6 and TRBJ1-1; D gene uncertain. The V end lost 0 bases, the J end lost 0 bases, and 12 bases lay between the germline ends. CDR1 is SGHDT, CDR2 YYEEEE, per germline. This CDR3 contains 16 residues.